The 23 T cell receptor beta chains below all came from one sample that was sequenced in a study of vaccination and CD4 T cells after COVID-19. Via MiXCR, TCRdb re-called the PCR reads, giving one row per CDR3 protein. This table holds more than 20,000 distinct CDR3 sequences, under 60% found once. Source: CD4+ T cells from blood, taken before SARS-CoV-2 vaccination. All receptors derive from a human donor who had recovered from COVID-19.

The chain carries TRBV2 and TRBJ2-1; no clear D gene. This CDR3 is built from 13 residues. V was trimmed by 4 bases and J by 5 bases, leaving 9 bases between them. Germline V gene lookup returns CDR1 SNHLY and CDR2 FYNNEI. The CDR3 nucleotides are TGTGCCAGCAGTGTCTTACGGAACAATGAGCAGTTCTTC. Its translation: CASSVLRNNEQFF.

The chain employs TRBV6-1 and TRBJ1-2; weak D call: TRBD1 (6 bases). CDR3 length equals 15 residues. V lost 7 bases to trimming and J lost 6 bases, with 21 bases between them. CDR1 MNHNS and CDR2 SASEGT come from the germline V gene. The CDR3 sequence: CASTKGGGLIHGYTF. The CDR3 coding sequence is TGTGCCAGCACTAAAGGGGGGGGTCTGATCCATGGCTACACCTTC.

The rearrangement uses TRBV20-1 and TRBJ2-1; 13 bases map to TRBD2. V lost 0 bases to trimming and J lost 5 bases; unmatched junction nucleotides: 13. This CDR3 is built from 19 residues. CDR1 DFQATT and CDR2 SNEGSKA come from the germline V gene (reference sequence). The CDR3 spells CSARDFRLAGGIGHNEQFF. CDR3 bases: TGCAGTGCTAGAGATTTTAGACTAGCGGGAGGTATCGGCCACAATGAGCAGTTCTTC.

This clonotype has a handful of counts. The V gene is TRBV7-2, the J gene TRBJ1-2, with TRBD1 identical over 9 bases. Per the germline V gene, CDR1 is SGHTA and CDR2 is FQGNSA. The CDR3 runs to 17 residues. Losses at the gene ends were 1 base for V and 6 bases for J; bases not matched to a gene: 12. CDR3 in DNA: TGTGCCAGCAGCTTAGGTCCGACAGGGGGGCGCGGGGATGGCTACACCTTC. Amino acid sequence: CASSLGPTGGRGDGYTF.

CDR3 in amino acids: CASSGQGRTGELFF. The DNA of the CDR3 is TGTGCCAGCTCTGGACAGGGGCGAACCGGGGAGCTGTTTTTT. The chain combines TRBV6-1 with TRBJ2-2; 9 bases line up with TRBD1. In germline, CDR1 is MNHNS, CDR2 SASEGT. The length of the CDR3 is 14 residues. Germline trimming cut 8 bases from V and 5 bases from J; bases unmatched to any gene: 6.

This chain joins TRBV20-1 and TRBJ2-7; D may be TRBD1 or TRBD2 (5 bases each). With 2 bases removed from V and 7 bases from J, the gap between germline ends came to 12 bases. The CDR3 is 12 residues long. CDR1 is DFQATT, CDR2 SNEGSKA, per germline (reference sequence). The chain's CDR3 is CSARRDVGEQYF. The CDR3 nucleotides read TGCAGTGCTAGACGGGACGTGGGAGAGCAGTACTTC.

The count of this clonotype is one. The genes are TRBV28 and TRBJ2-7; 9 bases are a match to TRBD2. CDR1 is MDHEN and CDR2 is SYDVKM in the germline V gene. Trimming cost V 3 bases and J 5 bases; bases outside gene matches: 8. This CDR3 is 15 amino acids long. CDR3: CASSFSSGIMDEQYF. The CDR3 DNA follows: TGTGCCAGCAGTTTTTCTAGCGGGATTATGGACGAGCAGTACTTC.

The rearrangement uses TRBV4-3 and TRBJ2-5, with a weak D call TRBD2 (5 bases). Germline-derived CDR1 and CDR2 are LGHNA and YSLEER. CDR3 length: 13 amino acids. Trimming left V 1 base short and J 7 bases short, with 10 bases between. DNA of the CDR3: TGCGCCAGCAGCCAAGCCCGCGAGGGGACCCAGTACTTC. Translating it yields CASSQAREGTQYF.

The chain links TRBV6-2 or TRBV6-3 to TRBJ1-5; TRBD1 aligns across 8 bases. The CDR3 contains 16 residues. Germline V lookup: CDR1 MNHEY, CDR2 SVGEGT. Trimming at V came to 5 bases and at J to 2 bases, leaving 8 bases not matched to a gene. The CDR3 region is CASSRQGARGNQPQHF. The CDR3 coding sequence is TGTGCCAGCAGTCGCCAGGGGGCTAGGGGCAATCAGCCCCAGCATTTT.

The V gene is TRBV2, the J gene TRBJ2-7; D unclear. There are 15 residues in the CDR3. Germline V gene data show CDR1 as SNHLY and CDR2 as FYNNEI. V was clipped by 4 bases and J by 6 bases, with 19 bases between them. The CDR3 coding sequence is TGTGCCAGCAGTGGCTTTAACGAAAACCGCGTCGAGCAGTACTTC. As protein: CASSGFNENRVEQYF.

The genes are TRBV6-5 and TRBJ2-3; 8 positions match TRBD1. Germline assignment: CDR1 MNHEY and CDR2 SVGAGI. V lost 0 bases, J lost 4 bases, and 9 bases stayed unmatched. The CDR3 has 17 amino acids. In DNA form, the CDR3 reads TGTGCCAGCAGTTACTCGATCGGCGGCAGGGGGCCAGATACGCAGTATTTT. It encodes CASSYSIGGRGPDTQYF.

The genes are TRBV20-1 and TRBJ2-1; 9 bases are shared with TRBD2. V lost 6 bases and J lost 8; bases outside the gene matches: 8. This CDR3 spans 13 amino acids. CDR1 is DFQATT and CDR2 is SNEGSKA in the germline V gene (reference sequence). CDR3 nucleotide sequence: TGCAGTGCACCGAATAGCGGGAGCGATGAGCAGTTCTTC. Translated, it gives CSAPNSGSDEQFF.

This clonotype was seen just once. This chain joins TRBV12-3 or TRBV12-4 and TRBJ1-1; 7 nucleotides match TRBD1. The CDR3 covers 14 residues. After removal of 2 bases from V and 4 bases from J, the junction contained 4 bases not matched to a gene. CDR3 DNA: TGTGCCAGCAGTTTACGACAGGGCACCACTGAAGCTTTCTTT. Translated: CASSLRQGTTEAFF.

CDR3 region: CAISDARDSSLYGYTF. DNA of the CDR3: TGTGCCATCAGTGATGCCCGGGACAGCTCCCTCTATGGCTACACCTTC. J is TRBJ1-2 and V is TRBV10-3; 7 bases are a match to TRBD1. Trimming removed 3 bases from V and 4 bases from J; junction bases left unmatched: 11. The length of the CDR3 is 16 residues. Germline V lookup: CDR1 ENHRY, CDR2 SYGVKD.

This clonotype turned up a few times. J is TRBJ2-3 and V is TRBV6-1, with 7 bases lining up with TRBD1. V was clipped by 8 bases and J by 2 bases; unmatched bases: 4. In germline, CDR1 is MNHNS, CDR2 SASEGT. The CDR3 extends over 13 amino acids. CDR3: CASGGQNTDTQYF. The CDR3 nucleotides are TGTGCCAGCGGGGGACAGAACACAGATACGCAGTATTTT.

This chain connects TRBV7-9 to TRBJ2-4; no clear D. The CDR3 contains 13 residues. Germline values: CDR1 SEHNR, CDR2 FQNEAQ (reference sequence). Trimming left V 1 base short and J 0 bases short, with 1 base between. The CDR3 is CASSLEAKNIQYF. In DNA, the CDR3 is TGTGCCAGCAGCTTAGAAGCCAAAAACATTCAGTACTTC.

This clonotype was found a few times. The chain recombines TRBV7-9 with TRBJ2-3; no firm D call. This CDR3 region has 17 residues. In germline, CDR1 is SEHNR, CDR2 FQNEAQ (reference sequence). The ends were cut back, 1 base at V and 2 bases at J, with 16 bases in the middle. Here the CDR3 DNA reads TGTGCCAGCAGCTTAGTTCAGACCCTTCCCTTCACAGATACGCAGTATTTT. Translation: CASSLVQTLPFTDTQYF.

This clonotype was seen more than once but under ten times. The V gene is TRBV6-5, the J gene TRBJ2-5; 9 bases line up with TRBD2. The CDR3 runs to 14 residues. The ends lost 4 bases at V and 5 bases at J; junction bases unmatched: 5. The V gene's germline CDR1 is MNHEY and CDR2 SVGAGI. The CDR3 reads CASSSLAGRETQYF. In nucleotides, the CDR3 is TGTGCCAGCAGTTCCCTAGCGGGACGGGAGACCCAGTACTTC.

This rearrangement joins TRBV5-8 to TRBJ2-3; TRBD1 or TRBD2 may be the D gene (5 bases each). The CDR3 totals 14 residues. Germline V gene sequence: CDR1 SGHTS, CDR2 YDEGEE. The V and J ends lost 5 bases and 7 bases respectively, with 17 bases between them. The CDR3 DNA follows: TGTGCCAGCAGTAGATTCCCCGGGACGCATACGCAGTATTTT. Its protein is CASSRFPGTHTQYF. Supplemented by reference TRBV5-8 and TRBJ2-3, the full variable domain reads EAGVTQSPTHLIKTRGQQATLRCSPISGHTSVYWYQQALGLGLQFLLWYDEGEERNRGNFPPRFSGRQFPNYSSELNVNALELEDSALYLCASSRFPGTHTQYFGPGTRLTVL.

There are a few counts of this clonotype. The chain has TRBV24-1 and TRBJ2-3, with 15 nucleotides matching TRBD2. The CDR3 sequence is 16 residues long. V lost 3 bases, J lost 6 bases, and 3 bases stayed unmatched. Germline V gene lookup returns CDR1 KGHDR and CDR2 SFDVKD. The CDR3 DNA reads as TGTGCCACCAGTGATGGACTAGCGGGAGGGTCCGATACGCAGTATTTT. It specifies CATSDGLAGGSDTQYF.

The CDR3: CASSSRDRSYEQYF. DNA for the CDR3: TGTGCCAGCAGCAGTAGGGACAGATCCTACGAGCAGTACTTC. The chain couples TRBV27 to TRBJ2-7, with 7 nucleotides matching TRBD1. V lost 6 bases and J lost 1; bases outside the gene matches: 6. CDR1 and CDR2 (germline): MNHEY, SMNVEV (reference sequence). This CDR3 is 14 amino acids long.

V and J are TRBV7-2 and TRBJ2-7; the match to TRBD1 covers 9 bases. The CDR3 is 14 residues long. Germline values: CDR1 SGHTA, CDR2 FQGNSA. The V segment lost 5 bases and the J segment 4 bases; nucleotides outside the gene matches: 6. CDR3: CASSVQGAGYEQYF. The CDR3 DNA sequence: TGTGCCAGCAGCGTACAGGGGGCGGGGTACGAGCAGTACTTC.

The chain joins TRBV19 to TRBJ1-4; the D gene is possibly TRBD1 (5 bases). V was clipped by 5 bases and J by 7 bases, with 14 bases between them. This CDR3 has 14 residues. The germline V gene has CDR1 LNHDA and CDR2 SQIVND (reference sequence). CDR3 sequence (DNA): TGTGCCAGTAGTCTAAGCACCGGGACTGAAAAACTGTTTTTT. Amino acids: CASSLSTGTEKLFF.